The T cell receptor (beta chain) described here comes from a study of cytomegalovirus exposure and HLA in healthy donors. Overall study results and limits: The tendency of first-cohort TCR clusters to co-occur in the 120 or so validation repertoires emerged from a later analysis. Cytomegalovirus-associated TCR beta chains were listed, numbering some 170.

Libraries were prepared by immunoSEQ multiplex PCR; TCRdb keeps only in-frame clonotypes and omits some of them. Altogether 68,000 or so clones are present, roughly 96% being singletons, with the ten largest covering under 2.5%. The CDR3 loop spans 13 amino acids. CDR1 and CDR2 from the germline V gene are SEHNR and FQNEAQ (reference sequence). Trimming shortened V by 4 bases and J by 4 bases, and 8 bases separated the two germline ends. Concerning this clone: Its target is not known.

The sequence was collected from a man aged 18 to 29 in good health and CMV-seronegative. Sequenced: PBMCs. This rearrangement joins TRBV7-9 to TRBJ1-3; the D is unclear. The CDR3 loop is CASSSARGNTIYF. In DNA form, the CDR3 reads TGTGCCAGCAGCTCGGCGCGGGGAAACACCATATATTTT.